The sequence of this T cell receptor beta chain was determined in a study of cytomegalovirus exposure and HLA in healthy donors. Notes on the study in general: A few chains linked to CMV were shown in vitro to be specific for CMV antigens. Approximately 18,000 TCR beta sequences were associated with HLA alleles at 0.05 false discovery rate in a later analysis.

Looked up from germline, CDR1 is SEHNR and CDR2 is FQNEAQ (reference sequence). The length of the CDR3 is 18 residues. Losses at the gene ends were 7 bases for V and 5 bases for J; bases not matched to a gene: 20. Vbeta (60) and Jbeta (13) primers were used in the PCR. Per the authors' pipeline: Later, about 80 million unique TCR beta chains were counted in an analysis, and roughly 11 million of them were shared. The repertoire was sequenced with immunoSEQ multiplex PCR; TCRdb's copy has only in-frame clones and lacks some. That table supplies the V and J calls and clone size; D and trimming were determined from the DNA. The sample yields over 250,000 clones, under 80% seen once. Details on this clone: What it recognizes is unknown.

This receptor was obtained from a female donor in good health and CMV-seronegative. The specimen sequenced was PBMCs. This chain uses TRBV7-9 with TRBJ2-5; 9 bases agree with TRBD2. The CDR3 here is CASTVTILSGRIRETQYF. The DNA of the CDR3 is TGTGCCAGCACCGTTACTATACTTAGCGGGAGAATTCGGGAGACCCAGTACTTC.